This TCR beta chain was sequenced for a study of T cell responses to AZD1222 COVID-19 vaccine. Study-wide results and limits: There were repertoire samples only from the period after the peak T cell response. Seropositivity was recorded at baseline in only a handful of AZD1222 recipients. Females outnumbered males among donors, who were mostly white British; clonal diversity was possibly underestimated.

With respect to this clone: Its antigen is as yet unknown.

Germline assignment: CDR1 LNHNV and CDR2 YYDKDF (reference sequence). The CDR3 consists of 15 residues. Trimming removed 0 bases from V and 7 bases from J, with 13 bases in between. The data were produced by immunoSEQ multiplex PCR, yet TCRdb's version contains in-frame clones alone and is incomplete. The sample includes some 140,000 clones, roughly 90% of them seen just once. This TCR came from an adult in good health. The chain has TRBV15 and TRBJ1-5; perhaps TRBD1 as D (6 bases). This specimen consisted of peripheral blood, obtained on day 0 of AZD1222 vaccination. The CDR3 loop reads CATSRDRGRRQPQHF. The CDR3, as DNA: TGTGCCACCAGCAGAGATCGGGGGCGCAGACAGCCCCAGCATTTT.